The clone carrying this TCR beta chain was seen more than once but under ten times. Its antigen remains unknown. The data are from a study of vaccination effects on CD4 cells after COVID-19. The CDR3 sequence is 15 residues long. CDR1 is SGHTA and CDR2 is FQGNSA in the germline V gene. Trimming shortened V by 3 bases and J by 0 bases, and 8 bases separated the two germline ends. Sequencing in the ViraFEST assay came after antigen-specific CD4+ T cells had been expanded with viral peptide pools, which were used to stimulate PBMC. The culture ran for about eleven days before CD4+ T cells were isolated. Vaccinated recipients, who were negative for nucleocapsid antibodies, had no history of SARS-CoV-2 infection. Here immunoSEQ multiplex PCR was the method, and the copy in TCRdb shows in-frame clones only, minus some. In the table there are 52,000 or so clones, approximately 70% of which are singletons.

The source is a human donor who received a COVID-19 vaccine. The chain carries TRBV7-2 and TRBJ1-4; no clear D gene. The sequenced sample was CD4+ T cells from PBMCs cultured with SARS-CoV-2 spike peptides, obtained before COVID-19 vaccination. DNA for the CDR3: TGTGCCAGCAGCTTGCAGACCGCAACTAATGAAAAACTGTTTTTT. This sequence encodes CASSLQTATNEKLFF.